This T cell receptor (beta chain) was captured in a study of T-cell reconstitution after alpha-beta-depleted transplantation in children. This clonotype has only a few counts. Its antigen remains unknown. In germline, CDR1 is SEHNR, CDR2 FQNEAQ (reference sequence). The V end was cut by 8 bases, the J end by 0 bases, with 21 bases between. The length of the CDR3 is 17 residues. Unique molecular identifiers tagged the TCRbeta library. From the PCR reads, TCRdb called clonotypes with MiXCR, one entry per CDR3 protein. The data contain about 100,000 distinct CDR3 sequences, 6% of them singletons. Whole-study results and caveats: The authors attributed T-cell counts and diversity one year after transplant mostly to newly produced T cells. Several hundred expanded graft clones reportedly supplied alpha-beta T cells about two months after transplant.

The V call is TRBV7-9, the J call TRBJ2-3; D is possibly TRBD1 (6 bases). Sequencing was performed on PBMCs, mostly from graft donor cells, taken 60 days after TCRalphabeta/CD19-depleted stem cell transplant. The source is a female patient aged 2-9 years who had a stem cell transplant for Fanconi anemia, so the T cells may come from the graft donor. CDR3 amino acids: CASGGSLEGVSTDTQYF. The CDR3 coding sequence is TGTGCCAGCGGGGGTTCTCTCGAGGGGGTCAGCACAGATACGCAGTATTTT.